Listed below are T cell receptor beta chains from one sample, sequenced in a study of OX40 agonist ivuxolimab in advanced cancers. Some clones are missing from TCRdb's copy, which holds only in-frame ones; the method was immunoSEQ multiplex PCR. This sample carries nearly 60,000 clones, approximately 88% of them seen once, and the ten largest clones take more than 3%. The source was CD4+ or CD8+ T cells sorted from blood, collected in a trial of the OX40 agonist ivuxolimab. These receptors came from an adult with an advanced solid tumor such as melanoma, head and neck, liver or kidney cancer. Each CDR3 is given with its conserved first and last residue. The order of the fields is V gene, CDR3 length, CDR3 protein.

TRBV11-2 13 CASSLVAAVEAFF
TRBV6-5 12 CASSSLQGVQHF
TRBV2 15 CASSVVGLMNTEAFF
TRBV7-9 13 CASSFSSNQPQHF
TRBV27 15 CASSLLAGVTYEQYF
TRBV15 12 CATRDNTDTQYF
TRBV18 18 CASSSLTGRSGSGREQYF
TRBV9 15 CASSVVDGPSYEQYF
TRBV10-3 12 CAISDAAETQYF
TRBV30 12 CAWSGVNSPLHF
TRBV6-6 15 CASTDPTGGGEKLFF
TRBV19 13 CASLQRGTDTQYF
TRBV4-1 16 CASSQDWGSHYNEQFF
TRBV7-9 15 CASSRLAGSYNEQFF
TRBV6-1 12 CAARGALYEQYF
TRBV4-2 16 CASSQSYSSGYNEQFF
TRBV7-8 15 CASSLAGTSEETQYF
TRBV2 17 CASRTPAGSGWVAEAFF
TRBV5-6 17 CASSLRDNKPLARTQYF
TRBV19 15 CASSPSGGQGETQYF
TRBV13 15 CASSLVVPIPDTQYF
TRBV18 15 CASSPRDGGEAEAFF
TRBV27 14 CASSPRFVGTEAFF